This T cell receptor (beta chain) was recorded in a study of T cell clusters in autoimmune cytopenias (dated by TCRdb to about 2019). Broadly, across the study: Per sample, TRB sequencing gave a median depth of about 49,000 reads and a median of about 2,500 distinct TRB clonotypes. Alongside healthy, CLL and autoimmune hepatitis controls, autoimmune cytopenia patients had their peripheral blood TRB and IGH repertoires sequenced at active disease and again during treatment follow-up. The goal of the study was to find out whether patients with autoimmune cytopenia have a disease-specific immune repertoire signature that could be used as a blood-based biomarker. Points the paper makes about the study in general: The GLIPH analysis suggested a lack of physiological T cell clusters in primary autoimmune cytopenia patients, since some 50 clusters were exclusive to healthy donors whereas 15 to 20 were exclusive to patients. In the comparison of secondary cytopenia with CLL, no cluster-lack signature showed up, apparently because the dominant lymphoma-associated repertoire masked the signature. Shifts in the TRB repertoire, including less even repertoires in secondary cytopenia and CLL, were mostly a reflection of lymphoma bias and not of autoimmunity. Approximately 3-fold more exclusive TRB clusters were observed in healthy donors than in active autoimmune hepatitis patients, consistent with an autoimmunity-wide signature. The T cell clusters were defined in silico only, and their functional role remained to be validated experimentally.

Judged by frequency, this clonotype is medium-sized (0.01 to 0.1%); no count was given. No cognate antigen has been identified for it. From a lookup of the germline V gene, CDR1 and CDR2 are MNHNS and SASEGT. The CDR3, from cysteine to phenylalanine, totals 14 residues. Nucleotide data are not available. TRB amplification used 200 to 250 ng of peripheral blood genomic DNA, tens of thousands of genome equivalents, per sample. To amplify TRB rearrangements, a touch-down multiplex PCR protocol was run with the TRB-A and TRB-B primer pools combined in a single tube. Illumina adapters and sample indices were added to the amplicons through two consecutive PCR reactions performed with Phusion HS II polymerase. Amplicons were gel-purified with the NucleoSpin Gel and PCR Clean-up kit, then quantified by Qubit and quality-checked on an Agilent 2100 Bioanalyzer. Sequencing of the libraries was done on an Illumina MiSeq with paired-end, single-indexed, 600-cycle runs. From the authors' description of their analysis: MiXCR version 2.1.12, together with the default MiXCR reference library, was used to align and assemble the TRB reads. A clone was defined by each unique CDR3 nucleotide sequence, and analysis was restricted to productive sequences with at least two reads. Repertoire diversity was assessed with alpha-parameterized diversity profiles (alpha 0 to 5), including the Shannon (alpha 1) and Simpson (alpha 2) indices, which were computed with an R script. The tcR package was used to compute combinatorial TRB VJ usage, and cohorts were compared on this usage by principal component analysis with ade4. GLIPH clustering of TCRbeta CDR3s was carried out on cohort pairs matched by age and read depth, and cluster frequencies were compared by Wilcoxon test. The reads, reprocessed by TCRdb, yield one row per CDR3 protein sequence and no DNA. TCRdb's processing, not the authors', yielded these V and J calls. This sample's records show about 3,500 distinct CDR3 sequences. 3.2% of the sample rests with the top ten.

This TCR came from a human donor with an autoimmune cytopenia or autoimmune hepatitis (not recorded which). The chain was built from TRBV6-1 and TRBJ1-5; the D call of TRBD1 rests on TCRdb alone, since no DNA is present to check it. The sequenced material came from peripheral blood. The encoded CDR3 is CASTMDRAYQPQHF.